Each of the 27 T cell receptor beta chains below was sequenced from the same sample in a study of T-cell memory formation after mild COVID-19. TCRdb called the 5' RACE reads again in MiXCR, with one record for every CDR3 protein. Among about 470,000 distinct CDR3 sequences listed, roughly 25% were seen once. Sequenced input: PBMCs or a T cell subset sorted from them (not recorded which). These receptors came from an adult woman who had mild COVID-19 (a few samples of this study predate the infection). Cell type and time point are not known.

The chain links TRBV20-1 to TRBJ2-3, with 7 bases lining up with TRBD1. V lost 7 bases, J lost 0 bases, and 16 bases stayed unmatched. The CDR3 loop spans 17 amino acids. CDR1 is DFQATT, CDR2 SNEGSKA, per germline (reference sequence). This chain's CDR3 is CSVPSGTATFSTDTQYF. Here the CDR3 DNA reads TGCAGTGTTCCTTCTGGGACAGCCACCTTTAGCACAGATACGCAGTATTTT.

This rearrangement joins TRBV7-9 to TRBJ2-1, with 9 bases matching TRBD2. This CDR3 spans 19 amino acids. Germline values: CDR1 SEHNR, CDR2 FQNEAQ (reference sequence). After removal of 2 bases from V and 1 base from J, the junction contained 12 bases not matched to a gene. CDR3 residues: CASSLSIMLREGSYNEQFF. The DNA of the CDR3 is TGTGCCAGCAGCTTAAGTATCATGTTGCGGGAGGGATCCTACAATGAGCAGTTCTTC.

This clonotype was seen a handful of times. V gene TRBV27 combines with J gene TRBJ2-3, with D tentatively TRBD1 or TRBD2 (5 bases each). The CDR3 runs to 14 residues. The germline gives CDR1 MNHEY, CDR2 SMNVEV (reference sequence). The V end lost 5 bases, the J end lost 2 bases, and 11 bases lay between the germline ends. The CDR3 protein is CASSQGTVTDTQYF. CDR3 DNA sequence: TGTGCCAGCAGTCAAGGGACCGTCACAGATACGCAGTATTTT.

Only a few counts were recorded for this clonotype. The J gene is TRBJ2-5, the V gene TRBV4-2; 10 bases line up with TRBD2. The V and J ends lost 1 base and 1 base, in that order; junction bases with no gene match: 12. This CDR3 has 19 residues. Germline CDR1 and CDR2: LGHNA and YNFKEQ. The CDR3: CASSQGALASGGFQETQYF. The CDR3 DNA sequence: TGTGCCAGCAGCCAAGGTGCCTTGGCTAGCGGGGGTTTCCAAGAGACCCAGTACTTC.

The chain has TRBV30 and TRBJ2-6; D is uncertain. CDR3 length: 16 residues. V shed 1 base and J shed 0 bases, with 10 bases lying between them. Germline lookup yields CDR1 GTSNPN and CDR2 SVGIG (reference sequence). The CDR3 spells CAWSGLLSSGANVLTF. The DNA of the CDR3 is TGTGCCTGGAGTGGACTGTTGAGCTCTGGGGCCAACGTCCTGACTTTC.

This clonotype appeared a few times. This sequence joins TRBV19 and TRBJ1-1; TRBD1 matches 8 bases. The CDR3 extends over 14 amino acids. Looked up from germline, CDR1 is LNHDA and CDR2 is SQIVND (reference sequence). V dropped 1 base and J dropped 4; count of bases not matched to a gene: 2. Written as DNA, the CDR3 is TGTGCCAGTAGTATAGCCGACAGGGGCACTGAAGCTTTCTTT. Its protein is CASSIADRGTEAFF.

The rearrangement links TRBV9 to TRBJ2-3; possibly TRBD1 for D (6 bases). The germline V gene has CDR1 SGDLS and CDR2 YYNGEE. The ends were cut back, 3 bases at V and 1 base at J, with 9 bases in the middle. This CDR3 is 14 amino acids long. CDR3 loop: CASSEPGGTDTQYF. CDR3 nucleotides: TGTGCCAGCAGCGAGCCAGGGGGCACAGATACGCAGTATTTT.

This clonotype was seen only a few times. This rearrangement joins TRBV7-8 to TRBJ1-2; 8 nucleotides line up with TRBD1. The CDR3 contains 19 residues. Trimming took 1 base from V and 4 from J; bases not matched to a gene: 17. Per germline, CDR1 SGHVS and CDR2 FQNEAQ. The CDR3 DNA sequence: TGTGCCAGCAGCTTAGTGGAAGTCTTGGGACAGGCCGACCTCTATGGCTACACCTTC. Amino acid sequence: CASSLVEVLGQADLYGYTF.

This clonotype was counted a single time. V usage is TRBV3-1 and J usage is TRBJ1-6; D is undetermined. V was cut by 0 bases and J by 13 bases, with 16 bases left in between. CDR3 size: 15 residues. Germline assignment: CDR1 LGHDT and CDR2 YNNKEL (reference sequence). In DNA form, the CDR3 reads TGTGCCAGCAGCCAAGATGTGGTGGGGAGAGTTCCCCTCCACTTT. Protein product: CASSQDVVGRVPLHF.

This clonotype occurred a few times. The J gene is TRBJ2-7, the V gene TRBV4-2; TRBD2 might be the D (6 bases). CDR3 length: 14 amino acids. Trimming removed 1 base from V and 4 bases from J, with 11 bases in between. Germline CDR1 LGHNA, CDR2 YNFKEQ. The CDR3 spells CASSQGVGTYEQYF. DNA of the CDR3: TGTGCCAGCAGCCAAGGAGTCGGGACTTACGAGCAGTACTTC.

The chain combines TRBV7-9 with TRBJ2-3; D is unresolved. The CDR3 length is 12 residues. V was trimmed by 0 bases and J by 9 bases, leaving 7 bases between them. The V gene's germline CDR1 is SEHNR and CDR2 FQNEAQ (reference sequence). The CDR3 DNA sequence: TGTGCCAGCAGCTTAGCCTCATCGACGCAGTATTTT. It codes for CASSLASSTQYF.

J is TRBJ1-1 and V is TRBV20-1; 8 nucleotides align to TRBD1. Losses at the gene ends were 4 bases for V and 1 base for J; bases not matched to a gene: 8. Germline V gene sequence: CDR1 DFQATT, CDR2 SNEGSKA (reference sequence). The CDR3 is 15 amino acids. CDR3 sequence: CSATGGAPSNTEAFF. In DNA, the CDR3 is TGCAGTGCTACAGGGGGCGCGCCCTCGAACACTGAAGCTTTCTTT.

This clonotype was counted ten times or more. The V and J genes are TRBV5-1 and TRBJ1-1, with D perhaps matching TRBD1 (6 bases). The V gene's germline CDR1 is SGHRS and CDR2 YFSETQ. V was pared by 4 bases and J by 0 bases, with 10 bases between. The CDR3 is 14 residues long. In DNA form, the CDR3 reads TGCGCCAGCAGCCTGGGACAAGTGAACACTGAAGCTTTCTTT. Translating gives CASSLGQVNTEAFF.

The rearrangement uses TRBV6-2 or TRBV6-3 and TRBJ1-1; 9 bases are shared with TRBD1. The CDR3 is made up of 15 amino acids. The germline gives CDR1 MNHEY, CDR2 SVGEGT. Trimming took 4 bases from V and 4 from J; bases not matched to a gene: 7. CDR3 protein: CASSSRDRDLTEAFF. The DNA for the CDR3 is TGTGCCAGCAGTTCTAGGGACAGGGACCTCACTGAAGCTTTCTTT.

The gene calls are TRBV6-5 and TRBJ2-5; 13 positions agree with TRBD2. The trim removed 4 bases at V and 1 base at J, leaving 6 bases unmatched. The CDR3 spans 17 residues. Per germline, CDR1 MNHEY and CDR2 SVGAGI. The CDR3, as DNA: TGTGCCAGCAGTTTCAGGACTAGCGGGAGCTTCCAAGAGACCCAGTACTTC. It translates to CASSFRTSGSFQETQYF.

This chain joins TRBV20-1 and TRBJ1-1; no clear D gene. The germline V and J ends were trimmed by 1 base and 1 base, with 4 bases remaining between them. This CDR3 contains 12 residues. Germline-derived CDR1 and CDR2 are DFQATT and SNEGSKA (reference sequence). CDR3 residues: CSARGGNTEAFF. CDR3 bases: TGCAGTGCTAGAGGAGGGAACACTGAAGCTTTCTTT.

The rearrangement joins TRBV5-1 to TRBJ2-5, with 11 bases identical to TRBD2. The CDR3 runs to 18 residues. With 2 bases clipped from V and 2 bases from J, the junction kept 11 bases outside the gene matches. Germline V lookup: CDR1 SGHRS, CDR2 YFSETQ. The CDR3 nucleotides read TGCGCCAGCAGCTTTGCTCCCGGGACTAGCGGATTTCAAGAGACCCAGTACTTC. Its protein product is CASSFAPGTSGFQETQYF. Complete variable domain (other parts from reference TRBV5-1 and TRBJ2-5): KAGVTQTPRYLIKTRGQQVTLSCSPISGHRSVSWYQQTPGQGLQFLFEYFSETQRNKGNFPGRFSGRQFSNSRSEMNVSTLELGDSALYLCASSFAPGTSGFQETQYFGPGTRLLVL.

This chain links TRBV7-2 with TRBJ1-5; no definite D call. V lost 0 bases and J 0 bases, leaving 9 bases between the germline ends. Germline V lookup: CDR1 SGHTA, CDR2 FQGNSA. The CDR3 contains 16 residues. The CDR3 DNA follows: TGTGCCAGCAGCTTAGCGTCTCGTGCTAGCAATCAGCCCCAGCATTTT. It specifies CASSLASRASNQPQHF.

This chain connects TRBV30 to TRBJ1-2; maybe TRBD1 (5 bases). This CDR3 comprises 16 residues. Germline-derived CDR1 and CDR2 are GTSNPN and SVGIG (reference sequence). V was shortened by 3 bases and J by 4 bases, with 21 bases between the two germline ends. The CDR3, as DNA: TGTGCCTGGAGAGGAACCGGGACTGGATCCCTCTATGGCTACACCTTC. This codes for CAWRGTGTGSLYGYTF.

The chain joins TRBV19 to TRBJ2-1; D is perhaps TRBD1 (5 bases). V was clipped by 1 base and J by 4 bases, with 14 bases between them. CDR3 length: 16 residues. In germline, CDR1 is LNHDA, CDR2 SQIVND (reference sequence). The CDR3 sequence is CASSIAQGAGYNEQFF. For the CDR3, the DNA is TGTGCCAGTAGTATAGCTCAAGGGGCCGGGTACAATGAGCAGTTCTTC.

The gene calls are TRBV11-3 and TRBJ2-2; 8 bases match TRBD2. V gave up 5 bases and J gave up 5 bases; unmatched junction bases: 10. Germline V lookup: CDR1 SGHNT, CDR2 YENEEA. CDR3 length: 16 residues. CDR3 nucleotides: TGTGCCAGCAGCCCGCGGGGGGCCACTCGGACCGGGGAGCTGTTTTTT. Its translation: CASSPRGATRTGELFF.

This clonotype was counted only a few times. The rearrangement uses TRBV25-1 and TRBJ2-4; TRBD2 aligns across 7 bases. The length of the CDR3 is 16 residues. The germline CDR1 and CDR2 sequences are MGHDK and SYGVNS. V shed 1 base, J shed 6 bases, and the junction held 9 bases outside the gene matches. The CDR3 region is CASSELVAGDLNIQYF. The CDR3 DNA reads TGTGCCAGCAGTGAATTGGTAGCGGGCGACTTAAACATTCAGTACTTC.

This chain links TRBV20-1 with TRBJ2-7; D is ambiguous. CDR1 is DFQATT and CDR2 is SNEGSKA in the germline V gene (reference sequence). Trimming removed 3 bases from V and 3 bases from J, with 15 bases in between. The CDR3 is 14 residues long. The CDR3 region has the DNA TGCAGTGCTAGTCTGTATGGGATCCTCTACGAGCAGTACTTC. Translation gives CSASLYGILYEQYF.

The sample holds a few counts of this clonotype. The chain couples TRBV5-1 to TRBJ2-2; weak D call: TRBD1 (6 bases). The CDR3 has 14 amino acids. V lost 0 bases, J lost 6 bases, and 9 bases lay in between. Per germline, CDR1 SGHRS and CDR2 YFSETQ. This chain's CDR3 is CASSLGQEAGELFF. CDR3 DNA sequence: TGCGCCAGCAGCTTGGGACAGGAGGCCGGGGAGCTGTTTTTT.

The sample holds a few counts of this clonotype. The rearrangement joins TRBV6-2 or TRBV6-3 to TRBJ1-5; no reliable D call. The CDR3 extends over 16 amino acids. Trimming took off 2 bases at V and 9 bases at J, with 20 bases between the two ends. CDR1 is MNHEY, CDR2 SVGEGT, per germline. CDR3 DNA: TGTGCCAGCAGTTACCGATCGGGGAAACCCCCTCGGCCCCAGCATTTT. Translation: CASSYRSGKPPRPQHF.

This clonotype was counted a few times. This rearrangement joins TRBV24-1 to TRBJ2-1, with TRBD2 matching 13 bases. J was trimmed by 5 bases and V by 10 bases; bases with no gene match: 4. Germline loops: CDR1 KGHDR, CDR2 SFDVKD. The CDR3 sequence is 14 residues long. The CDR3 DNA reads TGTGCCACTTCCGGGACTAGCGGGGACAATGAGCAGTTCTTC. Protein product: CATSGTSGDNEQFF.

The chain has TRBV5-1 and TRBJ2-1, with TRBD1 identical over 9 bases. After removal of 7 bases from V and 4 bases from J, the junction contained 3 bases not matched to a gene. The CDR3 has 13 amino acids. Germline lookup yields CDR1 SGHRS and CDR2 YFSETQ. CDR3 protein: CASRGQGYNEQFF. The CDR3 coding sequence is TGCGCCAGCCGAGGACAGGGGTACAATGAGCAGTTCTTC.